A selection of T cell receptor beta chains follows, all from one sample in a study of T cell responses to AZD1222 COVID-19 vaccine. This table comes from immunoSEQ multiplex PCR, and its TCRdb copy is limited to in-frame clones, with some not included. The repertoire holds about 170,000 clones, with approximately 90% as singletons. The source material was peripheral blood, sampled on day 0 of AZD1222 vaccination. The receptors derive from an adult in good health. The CDR3 runs from the conserved cysteine through the conserved F or W. Fields, in order: clone size, D gene, V gene, J gene, CDR3 DNA, CDR3 protein. D genes are given only for firm matches. Size values are once, few and many counts, or a class for expanded clones, and some rows have none.

>NA|NA|TRBV4-2|TRBJ2-3
TGTGCCAGCAGCCAAGATCCGCGGCAGGGGGGTTGGGATACGCAGTATTTT
CASSQDPRQGGWDTQYF
>NA|NA|TRBV27|TRBJ1-1
TGTGCCAGCAGTTTTGATGGTCGCATGAACACTGAAGCTTTCTTT
CASSFDGRMNTEAFF
>once|NA|TRBV6-5|TRBJ1-1
TGTGCCAGCAGTTTCGGACAGCTATGGACTGAAGCTTTCTTT
CASSFGQLWTEAFF
>few|NA|TRBV27|TRBJ1-6
TGTGCCAGCAGTCCTCTAAGCAGGCCGGGGTCACCCCTCCACTTT
CASSPLSRPGSPLHF
>NA|TRBD2|TRBV2|TRBJ2-5
TGTGCCAGCAGCACTAGCGGGGAGCCCGTCGCGGAGGGATTGTGGGAGACCCAGTACTTC
CASSTSGEPVAEGLWETQYF
>once|TRBD1|TRBV19|TRBJ2-7
TGTGCCAGTAGTATTGAAGGACAGGGAAATTACGAGCAGTACTTC
CASSIEGQGNYEQYF
>NA|NA|TRBV20-1|TRBJ1-2
TGCAGTGCTACAGGGGCTGGAGGCTACACCTTC
CSATGAGGYTF
>NA|TRBD1|TRBV27|TRBJ2-1
TGTGCCAGCAGGCGACAGGGGGTTACGGCGCAGTTCTTC
CASRRQGVTAQFF
>NA|NA|TRBV2|TRBJ1-2
TGTGCCAGCAGTCTCAGGACGTCTCGCGGCTACACCTTC
CASSLRTSRGYTF
>NA|NA|TRBV5-1|TRBJ1-2
TGCGCCAGCAGCTTGGCAGACCTAGCTAACTATGGCTACACCTTC
CASSLADLANYGYTF
>NA|TRBD2|TRBV24-1|TRBJ2-1
TGTGCCACCAGTGATTCGGGACTAGCGGGAGTACATGAGCAGTTCTTC
CATSDSGLAGVHEQFF
>NA|NA|TRBV28|TRBJ1-4
TGTGCCAGCAGCTCCCAGGGCCGTAATGAAAAACTGTTTTTT
CASSSQGRNEKLFF
>once|NA|TRBV27|TRBJ1-2
TGTGCCAGCAGTCCCGCCGGGACGGGGGTGGGTGGCTACACCTTC
CASSPAGTGVGGYTF
>NA|NA|TRBV10-2|TRBJ2-3
TGCGCCAGCAGTGAAACCGGGAGTGGGACAGATACGCAGTATTTT
CASSETGSGTDTQYF
>NA|NA|TRBV6-1|TRBJ1-2
TGTGCCAGCAGTGAAGGGGCAGGGGCGACCTATGGCTACACCTTC
CASSEGAGATYGYTF
>once|TRBD1|TRBV5-5|TRBJ2-7
TGTGCCAGCAGCCCGGGACAGGGGAACTACGAGCAGTACTTC
CASSPGQGNYEQYF
>NA|NA|TRBV2|TRBJ2-3
TGTGCCAGCAGTGCGTTGGTTACTAGTTTTACACGTACAGATACGCAGTATTTT
CASSALVTSFTRTDTQYF
>NA|NA|TRBV5-6|TRBJ2-7
TGTGCCAGCAGCTTGGTAGACGAGCAGTACTTC
CASSLVDEQYF
>NA|NA|TRBV3-1/TRBV3-2|TRBJ1-5
TGTGCCAGCAGCCTAAGTACAGGCGGTCAGCCCCAGCATTTT
CASSLSTGGQPQHF
>NA|TRBD1|TRBV12-5|TRBJ1-6
TGTGCTAGTGGTTTGTCGACAGGGTCGAATTCACCCCTCCACTTT
CASGLSTGSNSPLHF
>NA|NA|TRBV4-1|TRBJ2-7
TGCGCCAGCAGCCAGGGGACGGGCGAGCAGTACTTC
CASSQGTGEQYF
>NA|NA|TRBV27|TRBJ1-1
TGTGCCAGCAGTTTATCGGTGGGGACTGAAGCTTTCTTT
CASSLSVGTEAFF
>NA|TRBD2|TRBV10-3|TRBJ2-1
TGTGCCATCAGTGAGCCAGGGACTAGAAATGAGCAGTTCTTC
CAISEPGTRNEQFF
>NA|TRBD1|TRBV7-9|TRBJ1-3
TGTGCCAGCCGGGACAGAGAGGGTACATCTGGAAACACCATATATTTT
CASRDREGTSGNTIYF
>NA|NA|TRBV4-1|TRBJ2-2
TGCGCCAGCAGCCCACAAATGACCGGGGAGCTGTTTTTT
CASSPQMTGELFF
>NA|NA|TRBV19|TRBJ2-2
TGTGCCAGTAGCCCCCTCGGGGCAGGCCACGGGGAGCTGTTTTTT
CASSPLGAGHGELFF
>NA|TRBD1|TRBV7-9|TRBJ1-6
TGTGCCAGCAGCTCCCCGGGACAGAGGGCGAACTCACCCCTCCACTTT
CASSSPGQRANSPLHF
>NA|NA|TRBV6-5|TRBJ1-2
TGTGCCAGCACGCCAACGGTCTCTAACTATGGCTACACCTTC
CASTPTVSNYGYTF
>NA|TRBD2|TRBV30|TRBJ2-7
TGTGCCTGGAGTGCTGGCGGGGGGACGGGGAACGAGCAGTACTTC
CAWSAGGGTGNEQYF
>NA|NA|TRBV27|TRBJ2-3
TGTGCCAGCAGTAAGACTCCTCTGGGCACAGATACGCAGTATTTT
CASSKTPLGTDTQYF
>NA|NA|TRBV6-5|TRBJ2-7
TGTGCCAGCAATTTAGGAGGGACGACCTACGAGCAGTACTTC
CASNLGGTTYEQYF
>NA|NA|TRBV27|TRBJ2-7
TGTGCCAGCAGTCCTCGTCTAGTCGGGAGAAGGCGGTACGAGCAGTACTTC
CASSPRLVGRRRYEQYF
>NA|NA|TRBV6-5|TRBJ1-1
TGTGCCATTCTTGCAGGGCTCGGGAACACTGAAGCTTTCTTT
CAILAGLGNTEAFF
>NA|TRBD1|TRBV4-2|TRBJ1-4
TGTGCCAGCAGCCAAGAGGTCCGGACAGGGCGGAATGAAAAACTGTTTTTT
CASSQEVRTGRNEKLFF
>NA|NA|TRBV6-5|TRBJ1-2
TGTGCCAGCAGCTTGGCGGGGGCGCAGGGTGGCTACACCTTC
CASSLAGAQGGYTF
>once|NA|TRBV21-1|TRBJ2-1
TGTGCCAGCAGCAAAGCACAGAAGAACAATGAGCAGTTCTTC
CASSKAQKNNEQFF
>NA|TRBD2|TRBV11-3|TRBJ2-2
TGTGCCAGCAGCCCATCCCGGGGGGGTGCCGGGGAGCTGTTTTTT
CASSPSRGGAGELFF
>NA|TRBD2|TRBV7-8|TRBJ2-1
TGTGCCAGCAGCCCGTACTATTCCAGCGGGAGGGCAAATGAGCAGTTCTTC
CASSPYYSSGRANEQFF
>NA|TRBD2|TRBV15|TRBJ2-7
TGTGCCACCAGTCTCAAGCCGGGAGGATACGAGCAGTACTTC
CATSLKPGGYEQYF
>NA|TRBD2|TRBV7-2|TRBJ2-2
TGTGCCAGCAGCTTACACCCTATAGCGGGCACCGGGGAGCTGTTTTTT
CASSLHPIAGTGELFF
>NA|NA|TRBV9|TRBJ1-2
TGTGCCAGCAGCGTGGACGGAAACTATGGCTACACCTTC
CASSVDGNYGYTF